This TCR beta chain is drawn from a study of T cell changes during pregnancy in multiple sclerosis (dated by TCRdb to about 2019). About the investigation overall: In women with multiple sclerosis, the researchers looked at how the T cell repertoire shifted as pregnancy progressed.

Receptor libraries were prepared by the immunoSEQ multiplex PCR assay. Drawn from immuneACCESS, this table holds only the in-frame rearrangements with V and J called that TCRdb kept. Clones are partly lost; checked studies trace under half to an unresolved V gene and leave the rest unexplained. Present in this sample are about 40,000 clones, 75% to 95% of which were seen just once. 0.43% of the sample rests with the top ten. On this clone itself: Its specific antigen is unknown. No much larger clone is present one base from it, and per-base qualities are unavailable.

The germline V gene (reference sequence) specifies SEHNR as CDR1 and FQNEAQ as CDR2. V has 5 bases trimmed and J has 4 bases trimmed; junction bases matching no gene number 3. The CDR3 has 14 amino acids, counting the end cysteine and phenylalanine. Only the CDR3 part of the read is kept: 42 bases, read in frame from the first base. The source material was CD4+ T cells from peripheral blood mononuclear cells, sampled in the third trimester of pregnancy. The receptor chain draws on TRBV7-9 and TRBJ2-2; 8 nucleotides in the junction match TRBD1. The receptor's source is a female donor with multiple sclerosis, enrolled in a pregnancy study. The CDR3 protein is CASSLTGGTGELFF. DNA sequence: TGTGCCAGCAGCCTAACAGGGGGCACCGGGGAGCTGTTTTTT. Reference TRBV7-9 and TRBJ2-2 proteins supply the regions before and after the CDR3; the full variable domain is: DTGVSQNPRHKITKRGQNVTFRCDPISEHNRLYWYRQTLGQGPEFLTYFQNEAQLEKSRLLSDRFSAERPKGSFSTLEIQRTEQGDSAMYLCASSLTGGTGELFFGEGSRLTVL.